This TCR beta chain stems from a study of blood T cell repertoires in COVID-19. CDR1 and CDR2 from the germline V gene are SNHLY and FYNNEI. The CDR3 extends over 14 amino acids. Deletions cut 2 bases from V and 6 bases from J, with 11 bases between. The data were produced by immunoSEQ multiplex PCR, yet TCRdb's version contains in-frame clones alone and is incomplete. The data show around 150,000 clones, with more than 80% seen just once and about a tenth held by the top ten. The chain links TRBV2 to TRBJ1-5; tentatively, D is TRBD1 (5 bases). The sample taken for sequencing was peripheral blood. The TCR was taken from a human donor in a cohort sampled during active COVID-19. The CDR3 is CASSEPDIFQPQHF. The CDR3 DNA reads as TGTGCCAGCAGTGAACCGGACATATTTCAGCCCCAGCATTTT.